This TCR beta chain was found in a study of T cells after yellow fever vaccination. Regarding the study as a whole: Faster peaking, at day 5 versus 15, marked a secondary response that was weaker.

Germline CDR1 reads MNHNY; CDR2 reads SVGAGI (reference sequence). The CDR3 loop spans 13 amino acids. Trimming removed 6 bases at V and 4 bases at J, with 10 bases between. About this clonotype itself: Its antigen is not known.

TCRdb called the 5' RACE reads again in MiXCR, with one record for every CDR3 protein. The sample carries some 99,000 distinct CDR3 sequences, around 5.8% recorded once. Sequenced material: CD8+ T cells sorted from PBMCs, taken 10 days after the yellow fever booster vaccination. The gene calls are TRBV6-6 and TRBJ1-5; D gene ambiguous. This sequence originates from a man between 18 and 29 years old who received the YFV17D yellow fever vaccine. In DNA, the CDR3 is TGTGCCAGCAGCCACCCCGGGAATCAGCCCCAGCATTTT. Translated: CASSHPGNQPQHF.